A selection of T cell receptor beta chains follows, all from one sample in a study of early T cells in non-severe SARS-CoV-2 infection. TCRdb reprocessed the 5' RACE reads via MiXCR and lists one record per CDR3 protein. The table lists around 57,000 distinct CDR3 sequences, approximately 6.7% of them singletons, with over 3.5% in the top ten. Sequencing was performed on whole blood. These TCRs come from an adult who was a healthcare worker with PCR-confirmed SARS-CoV-2 infection or an uninfected control (not recorded which). Both conserved end residues are part of each CDR3. The order of the fields is V gene, clone size, J gene, D gene, CDR3 protein, CDR3 DNA. D genes are given only for firm matches. Only some rows state a clone size, as once, few, many or a class for expanded clones.

v_gene: TRBV7-2
abundance: many
j_gene: TRBJ2-7
d_gene: TRBD2
CDR3aa: CASSAPGGAYEQYF
CDR3nt: TGTGCCAGCAGCGCCCCTGGGGGGGCCTACGAGCAGTACTTC

v_gene: TRBV5-1
abundance: many
j_gene: TRBJ2-7
d_gene: TRBD1
CDR3aa: CASSSSGGSYEQYF
CDR3nt: TGCGCCAGCAGCTCCTCAGGGGGTTCCTACGAGCAGTACTTC

v_gene: TRBV7-6
abundance: few
j_gene: TRBJ2-3
d_gene: NA
CDR3aa: CASSLEEWFTDTQYF
CDR3nt: TGTGCCAGCAGCTTAGAAGAATGGTTCACAGATACGCAGTATTTT

v_gene: TRBV6-5
abundance: many
j_gene: TRBJ2-3
d_gene: TRBD2
CDR3aa: CASSPTSGDTDTQYF
CDR3nt: TGTGCCAGCAGTCCGACTAGCGGGGACACAGATACGCAGTATTTT

v_gene: TRBV5-1
abundance: many
j_gene: TRBJ2-7
d_gene: TRBD1
CDR3aa: CASSLGQGAYEQYF
CDR3nt: TGTGCCAGCAGCTTAGGACAGGGGGCCTACGAGCAGTACTTC

v_gene: TRBV5-1
abundance: NA
j_gene: TRBJ2-2
d_gene: TRBD1
CDR3aa: CASSFAGGTTGELFF
CDR3nt: TGCGCCAGCAGCTTTGCAGGGGGAACCACCGGGGAGCTGTTTTTT

v_gene: TRBV7-9
abundance: few
j_gene: TRBJ2-7
d_gene: NA
CDR3aa: CASSGGPYEQYF
CDR3nt: TGTGCCAGCAGCGGGGGCCCCTACGAGCAGTACTTC

v_gene: TRBV20-1
abundance: many
j_gene: TRBJ1-5
d_gene: NA
CDR3aa: CSAEAGLINQPQHF
CDR3nt: TGCAGTGCTGAGGCAGGGTTGATCAATCAGCCCCAGCATTTT

v_gene: TRBV27
abundance: NA
j_gene: TRBJ2-4
d_gene: TRBD2
CDR3aa: CASSQGLAGGKNIQYF
CDR3nt: TGTGCCAGCAGTCAGGGACTAGCGGGGGGGAAAAACATTCAGTACTTC

v_gene: TRBV12-3/TRBV12-4
abundance: few
j_gene: TRBJ2-1
d_gene: TRBD2
CDR3aa: CASSTPTRGVFEQFF
CDR3nt: TGTGCCAGCAGCACCCCAACGCGGGGGGTTTTTGAGCAGTTCTTC

v_gene: TRBV7-8
abundance: many
j_gene: TRBJ2-3
d_gene: TRBD1
CDR3aa: CASSVHRGSTDTQYF
CDR3nt: TGTGCCAGCAGCGTACACAGGGGAAGCACAGATACGCAGTATTTT

v_gene: TRBV3-1
abundance: many
j_gene: TRBJ2-1
d_gene: TRBD1
CDR3aa: CASSARDSLKSSYNEQFF
CDR3nt: TGTGCCAGCAGTGCAAGGGACAGCCTAAAGAGCTCCTACAATGAGCAGTTCTTC

v_gene: TRBV7-9
abundance: NA
j_gene: TRBJ1-4
d_gene: NA
CDR3aa: CASSLEGPEIPFF
CDR3nt: TGTGCCAGCAGCTTAGAAGGACCTGAGATTCCGTTTTTT

v_gene: TRBV29-1
abundance: many
j_gene: TRBJ2-1
d_gene: NA
CDR3aa: CSVDSGEQFF
CDR3nt: TGCAGCGTGGACTCTGGTGAGCAGTTCTTC

v_gene: TRBV11-2
abundance: many
j_gene: TRBJ1-5
d_gene: NA
CDR3aa: CASSLVGGDQPQHF
CDR3nt: TGTGCCAGCAGCTTAGTCGGCGGCGATCAGCCCCAGCATTTT

v_gene: TRBV7-2
abundance: many
j_gene: TRBJ2-2
d_gene: NA
CDR3aa: CASSTHRENTGELFF
CDR3nt: TGTGCCAGCAGCACCCACAGGGAGAACACCGGGGAGCTGTTTTTT

v_gene: TRBV20-1
abundance: many
j_gene: TRBJ1-6
d_gene: NA
CDR3aa: CSASQGLDSPLHF
CDR3nt: TGCAGTGCAAGCCAGGGGCTGGATTCACCCCTCCACTTT

v_gene: TRBV5-1
abundance: many
j_gene: TRBJ1-1
d_gene: NA
CDR3aa: CASSLGTPAKNTEAFF
CDR3nt: TGCGCCAGCAGCTTGGGGACACCCGCGAAGAACACTGAAGCTTTCTTT

v_gene: TRBV4-3
abundance: few
j_gene: TRBJ1-1
d_gene: NA
CDR3aa: CASSQGYPAEYTEAFF
CDR3nt: TGCGCCAGCAGCCAAGGCTACCCGGCCGAGTACACTGAAGCTTTCTTT

v_gene: TRBV7-2
abundance: NA
j_gene: TRBJ2-7
d_gene: TRBD1
CDR3aa: CASSLNRGNHEQYF
CDR3nt: TGTGCCAGCAGCTTAAACAGGGGTAACCACGAGCAGTACTTC

v_gene: TRBV6-6
abundance: many
j_gene: TRBJ1-5
d_gene: NA
CDR3aa: CASSTSGDQHF
CDR3nt: TGTGCCAGCAGTACCTCAGGAGACCAGCATTTT

v_gene: TRBV13
abundance: NA
j_gene: TRBJ1-1
d_gene: NA
CDR3aa: CVSSLAVGGNTEAFF
CDR3nt: TGTGTCAGCAGCTTAGCAGTCGGAGGGAACACTGAAGCTTTCTTT